This TCR beta chain was sequenced in a study of OX40 agonist ivuxolimab in advanced cancers. For the wider study: The costimulatory receptor OX40 (CD134) was targeted by ivuxolimab, a fully human IgG2 agonistic monoclonal antibody. Intravenous ivuxolimab was administered to patients every 2 weeks at six dose levels: 0.01, 0.1, 0.3, 1.5, 3 and 10 mg/kg. Of the roughly 53 patients in dose escalation, about 20 had hepatocellular carcinoma, about 15 had melanoma, 9 had renal cell carcinoma and 9 had head and neck cancer. The dose-escalation cohort was 82.7% male with a mean age of about 60 years, ranging from about 23 to 85. Patients were allowed to have had prior anti-PD-1, anti-PD-L1 or anti-CTLA-4 therapy, and approximately 37% of the dose-escalation patients had been treated with checkpoint inhibitors. Three dose-escalation patients achieved partial responses, one with hepatocellular carcinoma and two with cutaneous melanoma. Peripheral TCRbeta sequencing aimed to test whether ivuxolimab altered TCR sequence diversity and caused clonal T-cell expansion. The monotherapy dose-escalation portion (N of about 49 patients) of the phase I ivuxolimab trial is reported in the paper.

The trial excluded patients who had a history of autoimmune disease or who were on systemic immunosuppression. Peripheral blood for TCR sequencing was collected from all dose cohorts at baseline, on cycle 4 day 1, and on cycle 7 day 1. The samples were drawn from a first-in-human, open-label, multicenter phase I dose-escalation trial of ivuxolimab. The trial enrolled adults with locally advanced or metastatic head and neck squamous cell, hepatocellular, melanoma or renal cell carcinoma. CD4+ and CD8+ T cells were sorted separately from peripheral blood before TCR sequencing. The germline V gene (reference sequence) specifies GTSNPN as CDR1 and SVGIG as CDR2. From the cysteine up to the phenylalanine, the CDR3 has a length of 14 residues. CDR3 DNA is the only sequence kept; it has 42 bases, read in frame from the first base. Trimming leaves V shorter by 2 bases and J shorter by 8 bases, with the junction holding 8 bases beyond the gene matches.

Overall results and qualifications from the work: On average, CD8+ T cells showed more expanded clones than CD4+ T cells after ivuxolimab. The antigen specificity of the peripheral T cells that underwent clonal expansion was not determined. In the 0.1-3.0 mg/kg groups, partial responders were among the patients with the lowest normalized peripheral clonal expansion, particularly in CD8+ T cells. Low levels of normalized T-cell clonal expansion were also shown by some nonresponding patients. At doses of 0.1 to 3.0 mg/kg, clonal expansion of both CD4+ and CD8+ blood T cells was observed from baseline to week 6.

To sequence the TCRbeta CDR3 region, genomic DNA was isolated from the sorted cells. The immunoSEQ Assay was used for sequencing of TCRbeta CDR3 regions. TCRdb took over this immuneACCESS table, retaining in-frame rearrangements with V and J assigned. Such tables are incomplete; in checked studies, under half of the missing clones stem from an unresolved V gene, and the remainder is unexplained. This sample has around 70,000 clones in its table, and around four fifths of those were observed once. The top ten constitute around 2% of the sample. This clone occurred a few times. Its antigen has not been determined. No quality values exist for individual bases; no much larger clone is one base distant.

The V and J segments used are TRBV30 and TRBJ1-4, and TRBD1 aligns with 7 junction nucleotides. This sequence was found in an adult with an advanced solid tumor such as melanoma, head and neck, liver or kidney cancer. This specimen was CD4+ or CD8+ T cells sorted from blood, taken in a trial of the OX40 agonist ivuxolimab. Here is the DNA: TGTGCCTGGAGTATGAACAGGGGATCGGAAAAACTGTTTTTT. Translated, this is CAWSMNRGSEKLFF.